Included here is one T cell receptor (beta chain) sequence, with context. This sample is part of a study of blood T cell repertoires in COVID-19. TCRdb's copy holds only in-frame clones and misses some; the assay was immunoSEQ multiplex PCR. The table lists roughly 120,000 clones, approximately 80% of them singletons. CDR3 length equals 16 residues. Germline loops: CDR1 LNHNV, CDR2 YYDKDF (reference sequence). J was trimmed by 8 bases and V by 5 bases; bases with no gene match: 15. What was sequenced was peripheral blood. The TCR sequence derives from a man between 70 and 80 years old with acute or convalescent COVID-19. The rearrangement joins TRBV15 to TRBJ1-1, with TRBD1 matching 9 bases. CDR3 sequence (DNA): TGTGCCACCAGCGGGACAGGGAGGGGCCTGGAGCTCGAAGCTTTCTTT. This codes for CATSGTGRGLELEAFF.